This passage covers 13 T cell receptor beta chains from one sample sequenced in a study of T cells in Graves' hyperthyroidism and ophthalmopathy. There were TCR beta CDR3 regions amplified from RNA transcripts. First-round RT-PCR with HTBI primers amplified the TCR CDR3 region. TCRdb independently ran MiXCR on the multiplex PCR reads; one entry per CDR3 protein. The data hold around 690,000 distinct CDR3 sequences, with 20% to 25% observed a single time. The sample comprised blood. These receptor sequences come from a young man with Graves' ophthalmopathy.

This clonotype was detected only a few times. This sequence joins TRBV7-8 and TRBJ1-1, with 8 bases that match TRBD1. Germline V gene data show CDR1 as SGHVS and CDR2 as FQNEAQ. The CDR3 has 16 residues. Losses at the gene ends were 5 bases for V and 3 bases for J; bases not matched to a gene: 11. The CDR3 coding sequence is TGTGCCAGCAGCGGCTATAAGCAGGGGGCTTACACTGAAGCTTTCTTT. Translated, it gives CASSGYKQGAYTEAFF. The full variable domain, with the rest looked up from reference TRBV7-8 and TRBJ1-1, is GAGVSQSPRYKVAKRGQDVALRCDPISGHVSLFWYQQALGQGPEFLTYFQNEAQLDKSGLPSDRFFAERPEGSVSTLKIQRTQQEDSAVYLCASSGYKQGAYTEAFFGQGTRLTVV.

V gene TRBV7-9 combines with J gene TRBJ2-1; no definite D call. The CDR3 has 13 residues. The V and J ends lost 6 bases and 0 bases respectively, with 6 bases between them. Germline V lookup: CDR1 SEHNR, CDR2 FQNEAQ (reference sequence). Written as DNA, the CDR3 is TGTGCCAGCAGGGCCTACTCCTACAATGAGCAGTTCTTC. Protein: CASRAYSYNEQFF.

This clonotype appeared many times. CDR3 nucleotide sequence: TGTGCCAGCAGCTTAGGAGCCGGGACAGGAGTTGCTGAGCAGTTCTTC. This codes for CASSLGAGTGVAEQFF. This rearrangement joins TRBV11-2 to TRBJ2-1; TRBD1 matches 8 bases. The CDR3 length is 16 residues. J lost 9 bases, V lost 1 base, and 11 bases had no gene match. CDR1 is SGHAT, CDR2 FQNNGV, per germline. Together with reference TRBV11-2 and TRBJ2-1, the CDR3 gives the full variable domain: EAGVAQSPRYKIIEKRQSVAFWCNPISGHATLYWYQQILGQGPKLLIQFQNNGVVDDSQLPKDRFSAERLKGVDSTLKIQPAKLEDSAVYLCASSLGAGTGVAEQFFGPGTRLTVL.

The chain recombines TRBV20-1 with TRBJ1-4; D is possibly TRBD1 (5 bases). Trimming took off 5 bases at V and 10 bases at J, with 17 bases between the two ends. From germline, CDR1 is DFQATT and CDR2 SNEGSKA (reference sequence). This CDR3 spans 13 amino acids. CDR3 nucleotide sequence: TGCAGTGCTCCGGAGCAGGGAGGGCGAAAACTGTTTTTT. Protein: CSAPEQGGRKLFF.

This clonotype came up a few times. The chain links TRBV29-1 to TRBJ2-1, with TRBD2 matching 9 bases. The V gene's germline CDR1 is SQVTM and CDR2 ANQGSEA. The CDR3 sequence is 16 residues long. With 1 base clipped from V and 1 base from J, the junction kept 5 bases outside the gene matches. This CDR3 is CSVEGSGSTSYNEQFF. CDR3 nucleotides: TGCAGCGTTGAAGGTAGCGGGAGCACGTCCTACAATGAGCAGTTCTTC.

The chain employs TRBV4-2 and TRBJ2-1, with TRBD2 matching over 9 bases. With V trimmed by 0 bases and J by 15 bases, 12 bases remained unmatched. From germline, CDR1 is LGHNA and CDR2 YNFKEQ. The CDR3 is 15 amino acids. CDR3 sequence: CASSQDTSGLANSFF. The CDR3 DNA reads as TGTGCCAGCAGCCAAGATACGTCGGGACTAGCAAATTCGTTCTTC.

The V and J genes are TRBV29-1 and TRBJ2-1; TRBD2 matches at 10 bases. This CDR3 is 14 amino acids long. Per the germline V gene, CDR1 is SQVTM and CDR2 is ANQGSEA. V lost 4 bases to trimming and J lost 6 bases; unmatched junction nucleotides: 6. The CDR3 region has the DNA TGCAGCGTTGCCCCTAGCGGGAGTAGCAATGAGCAGTTCTTC. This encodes CSVAPSGSSNEQFF.

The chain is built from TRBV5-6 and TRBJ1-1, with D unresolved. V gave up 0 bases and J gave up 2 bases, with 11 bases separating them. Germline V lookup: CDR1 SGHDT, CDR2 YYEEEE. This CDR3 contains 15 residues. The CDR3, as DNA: TGTGCCAGCAGCTTGGCACAGACGAGAAACACTGAAGCTTTCTTT. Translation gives CASSLAQTRNTEAFF.

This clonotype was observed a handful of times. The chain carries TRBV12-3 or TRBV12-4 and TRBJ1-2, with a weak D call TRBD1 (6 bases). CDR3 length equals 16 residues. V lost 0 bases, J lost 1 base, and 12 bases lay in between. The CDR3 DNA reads TGTGCCAGCAGTTTAGCGAGGGGGTCCCTTAACTATGGCTACACCTTC. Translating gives CASSLARGSLNYGYTF.

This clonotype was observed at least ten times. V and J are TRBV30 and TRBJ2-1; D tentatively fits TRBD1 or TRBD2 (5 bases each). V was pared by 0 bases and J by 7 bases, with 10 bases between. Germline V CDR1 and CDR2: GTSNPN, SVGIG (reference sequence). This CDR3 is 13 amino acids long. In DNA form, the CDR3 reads TGTGCCTGGAGTGTGAGCTGGGGGAATGAGCAGTTCTTC. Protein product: CAWSVSWGNEQFF.

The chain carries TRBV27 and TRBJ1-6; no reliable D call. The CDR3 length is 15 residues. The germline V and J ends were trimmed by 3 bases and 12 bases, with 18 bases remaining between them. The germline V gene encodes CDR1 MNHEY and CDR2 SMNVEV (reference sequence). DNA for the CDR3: TGTGCCAGCAGTTTTTCGGGATCTGATAGTATACCCCTCCACTTT. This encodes CASSFSGSDSIPLHF.

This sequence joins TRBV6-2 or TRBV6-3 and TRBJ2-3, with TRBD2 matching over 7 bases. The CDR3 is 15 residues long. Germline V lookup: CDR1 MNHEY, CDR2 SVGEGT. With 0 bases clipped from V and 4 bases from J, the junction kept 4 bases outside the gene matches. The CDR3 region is CASSYSRTSSDTQYF. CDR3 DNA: TGTGCCAGCAGTTACTCGAGGACTAGTTCAGATACGCAGTATTTT.

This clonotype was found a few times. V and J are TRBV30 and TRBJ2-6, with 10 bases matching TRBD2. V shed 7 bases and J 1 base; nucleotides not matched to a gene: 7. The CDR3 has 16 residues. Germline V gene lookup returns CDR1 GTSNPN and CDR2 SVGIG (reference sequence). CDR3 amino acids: CALPAGGGSGANVLTF. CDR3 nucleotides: TGTGCCTTACCAGCGGGAGGGGGGTCTGGGGCCAACGTCCTGACTTTC.